These T cell receptor beta chains were read from a single sample in a study of PD-1 blockade in classical Hodgkin lymphoma. Here immunoSEQ multiplex PCR was the method, and the copy in TCRdb shows in-frame clones only, minus some. The table lists 25,000 to 35,000 clones, more than 60% of them singletons. Sequenced here: peripheral blood mononuclear cells (PBMCs), sampled before the second cycle of nivolumab. These receptors all come from a human donor with classical Hodgkin lymphoma. Both conserved end residues are part of each CDR3. D genes are given only for firm matches. A clone size is listed for some rows: how often the clone was seen (once, few, many), or a class if it is expanded.

TRBV14,15,-,TRBJ1-1,-,CASSRQDGPFTEAFF,TGTGCCAGCAGCAGACAGGACGGACCATTCACTGAAGCTTTCTTT
TRBV11-2,16,TRBD1,TRBJ1-6,-,CASRPQGATYNSPLHF,TGTGCCAGCAGGCCCCAGGGGGCGACCTATAATTCACCCCTCCACTTT
TRBV15,12,-,TRBJ1-6,-,CATSRGDSPLHF,TGTGCCACCAGCAGGGGAGATTCACCCCTCCACTTT
TRBV7-9,15,TRBD1,TRBJ1-1,few,CASRLSTGGGTEAFF,TGTGCCAGCAGACTCTCGACAGGGGGAGGCACTGAAGCTTTCTTT
TRBV4-1,14,TRBD1,TRBJ1-2,-,CASSPDRDPYGYTF,TGCGCCAGCAGCCCGGACAGGGACCCCTATGGCTACACCTTC
TRBV9,16,-,TRBJ2-5,-,CASSALGLPFGETQYF,TGTGCCAGCAGCGCCCTGGGACTCCCATTTGGAGAGACCCAGTACTTC
TRBV9,14,TRBD2,TRBJ2-7,-,CASSTSGGLDEQYF,TGTGCCAGTTCGACTAGCGGGGGGTTGGACGAGCAGTACTTC
TRBV6-5,16,TRBD1,TRBJ1-6,-,CASSYSAGGASSPLHF,TGTGCCAGCAGTTACTCGGCAGGGGGCGCATCCTCACCCCTCCACTTT
TRBV28,15,-,TRBJ1-4,-,CASSFSGTGNEKLFF,TGTGCCAGCAGTTTTAGCGGGACGGGGAATGAAAAACTGTTTTTT
TRBV2,11,-,TRBJ2-3,-,CASSGGDTQYF,TGTGCCAGCAGTGGGGGGGATACGCAGTATTTT
TRBV27,16,TRBD1,TRBJ2-1,-,CASSLTRQGARNEQFF,TGTGCCAGCAGTTTAACCCGACAGGGGGCGAGGAATGAGCAGTTCTTC
TRBV6-1,15,TRBD2,TRBJ2-1,-,CASILRLAGGNEQFF,TGTGCCAGCATCCTCCGTCTAGCGGGGGGGAATGAGCAGTTCTTC
TRBV2,15,TRBD1,TRBJ1-2,-,CASREKTGLIYGYTF,TGTGCCAGCAGAGAAAAGACAGGGCTGATCTATGGCTACACCTTC
TRBV4-1,12,-,TRBJ2-1,-,CASSHHIGEQFF,TGCGCCAGCAGCCATCATATAGGGGAGCAGTTCTTC
TRBV28,15,TRBD1,TRBJ1-1,-,CASSAIGQGGTEAFF,TGTGCCAGCAGTGCTATAGGACAGGGAGGAACTGAAGCTTTCTTT
TRBV5-4,15,-,TRBJ2-7,-,CASSLAGTTSYEQYF,TGTGCCAGCAGCTTGGCCGGGACGACGTCCTACGAGCAGTACTTC
TRBV2,13,-,TRBJ1-2,-,CASRGRGVYGYTF,TGTGCCAGCAGGGGACGGGGTGTCTATGGCTACACCTTC
TRBV9,14,-,TRBJ2-3,few,CASSVDSELGTQYF,TGTGCCAGCAGCGTAGATTCAGAGCTAGGTACGCAGTATTTT
TRBV7-9,11,-,TRBJ1-1,-,CASSLQTEAFF,TGTGCCAGCAGCCTCCAGACTGAAGCTTTCTTT
TRBV5-4,14,-,TRBJ2-3,-,CASSRQLSTDTQYF,TGTGCCAGCAGCCGACAACTTAGCACAGATACGCAGTATTTT
TRBV18,13,-,TRBJ1-1,medium-sized,CASSPEAGFEAFF,TGTGCCAGCTCACCAGAGGCGGGGTTTGAAGCTTTCTTT
TRBV9,15,TRBD1,TRBJ2-5,-,CASSVGDRGSETQYF,TGTGCCAGCAGCGTAGGAGACAGGGGATCAGAGACCCAGTACTTC
TRBV2,14,-,TRBJ2-4,-,CASKGGLDENIQYF,TGTGCCAGCAAGGGGGGGCTTGACGAAAACATTCAGTACTTC
TRBV6-5,15,-,TRBJ1-4,-,CASSQGGALNEKLFF,TGTGCCAGCAGTCAAGGGGGTGCCCTGAATGAAAAACTGTTTTTT
TRBV5-1,14,TRBD1,TRBJ1-6,few,CASSGGQGNSPLHF,TGCGCCAGCAGCGGGGGACAGGGAAATTCACCCCTCCACTTT
TRBV7-2,14,-,TRBJ2-7,once,CASSFREGSYEQYF,TGTGCCAGCAGCTTCAGGGAAGGGTCCTACGAGCAGTACTTC
TRBV5-6,15,TRBD2,TRBJ2-3,once,CASSVGGSSADTQYF,TGTGCCAGCAGCGTCGGGGGGAGTAGCGCAGATACGCAGTATTTT
TRBV5-1,15,-,TRBJ2-4,-,CASSFSMLWENIQYF,TGCGCCAGCAGCTTTTCGATGTTATGGGAAAACATTCAGTACTTC
TRBV6-6,13,-,TRBJ1-5,medium-sized,CASSTQGGQPQHF,TGTGCCAGCAGTACACAAGGGGGACAGCCCCAGCATTTT
TRBV29-1,16,TRBD1,TRBJ1-2,-,CSVDPTGAGALYGYTF,TGCAGCGTTGATCCGACAGGGGCAGGGGCTCTCTATGGCTACACCTTC
TRBV5-1,15,-,TRBJ1-1,few,CASSPQGGQNTEAFF,TGCGCCAGCAGCCCGCAGGGAGGCCAAAACACTGAAGCTTTCTTT